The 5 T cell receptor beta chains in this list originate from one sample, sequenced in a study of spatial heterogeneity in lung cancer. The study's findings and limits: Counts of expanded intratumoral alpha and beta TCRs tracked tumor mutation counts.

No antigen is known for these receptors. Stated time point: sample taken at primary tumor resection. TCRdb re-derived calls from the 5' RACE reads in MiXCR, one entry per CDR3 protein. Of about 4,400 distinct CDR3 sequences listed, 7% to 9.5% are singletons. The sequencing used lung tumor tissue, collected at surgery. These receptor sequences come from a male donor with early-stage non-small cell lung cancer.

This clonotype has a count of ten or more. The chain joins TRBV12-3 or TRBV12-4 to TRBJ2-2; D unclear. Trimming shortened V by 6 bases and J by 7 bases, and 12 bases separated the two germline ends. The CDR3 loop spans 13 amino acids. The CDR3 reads CASSALGGGELFF. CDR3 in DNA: TGTGCCAGCAGCGCGCTAGGTGGCGGGGAGCTGTTTTTT.

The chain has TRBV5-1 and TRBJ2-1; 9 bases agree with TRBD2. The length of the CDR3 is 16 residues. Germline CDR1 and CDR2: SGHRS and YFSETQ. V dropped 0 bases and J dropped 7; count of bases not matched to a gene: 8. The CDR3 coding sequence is TGCGCCAGCAGCTTGGGATCGGGTCTAGCGGGGAATGAGCAGTTCTTC. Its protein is CASSLGSGLAGNEQFF.

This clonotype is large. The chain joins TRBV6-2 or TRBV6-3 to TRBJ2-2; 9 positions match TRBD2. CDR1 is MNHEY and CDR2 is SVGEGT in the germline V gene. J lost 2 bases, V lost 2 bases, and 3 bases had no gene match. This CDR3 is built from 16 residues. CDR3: CASSYLTSGNTGELFF. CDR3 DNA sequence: TGTGCCAGCAGTTACCTGACTAGCGGAAACACCGGGGAGCTGTTTTTT.

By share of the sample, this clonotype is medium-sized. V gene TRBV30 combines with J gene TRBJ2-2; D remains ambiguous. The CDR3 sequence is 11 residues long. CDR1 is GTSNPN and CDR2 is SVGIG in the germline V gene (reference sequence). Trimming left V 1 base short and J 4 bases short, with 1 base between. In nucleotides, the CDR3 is TGTGCCTGGAGTGGCACCGGGGAGCTGTTTTTT. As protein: CAWSGTGELFF.

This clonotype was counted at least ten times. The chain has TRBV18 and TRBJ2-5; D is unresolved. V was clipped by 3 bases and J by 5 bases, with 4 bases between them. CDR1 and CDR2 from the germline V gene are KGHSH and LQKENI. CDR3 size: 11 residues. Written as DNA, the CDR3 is TGTGCCAGCTCACCCGCCGAGACCCAGTACTTC. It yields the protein CASSPAETQYF.